The entry that follows covers one T cell receptor beta chain sequence. Its antigen remains unknown. Per germline, CDR1 SGHNT and CDR2 YYREEE (reference sequence). V was trimmed by 2 bases and J by 4 bases, leaving 12 bases between them. The CDR3 is 14 residues long. These data come from a study of cytomegalovirus exposure and HLA in healthy donors. Overall study: Within an early data release were roughly 83 million unique TCRs drawn from HLA-typed donors.

Donors were nominally healthy when sampled, though unrecorded immune exposures were likely. The study's findings and limits: Whilst most TCR sequences proved rare, a subset of public TCRs occurred across many donors. Later, an analysis showed that TCR beta chains associated with HLA were more clonally expanded than others that were equally common.

PCR involved 60 Vbeta and 13 Jbeta primers. Only in-frame clones appear in the TCRdb table, and some are missing; sequencing was by immunoSEQ multiplex PCR. In the table there are around 170,000 clones, about 85% of which are singletons. This receptor was obtained from a girl aged 10-17 years in good health and CMV-seropositive. The specimen sequenced was PBMCs. V is TRBV5-4 and J is TRBJ2-5; maybe TRBD2 (6 bases). CDR3 sequence (DNA): TGTGCCAGCAGCTTCATGGCCGGGGGAGAGACCCAGTACTTC. Protein sequence: CASSFMAGGETQYF. Full variable domain (remainder filled in from reference TRBV5-4 and TRBJ2-5): ETGVTQSPTHLIKTRGQQVTLRCSSQSGHNTVSWYQQALGQGPQFIFQYYREEENGRGNFPPRFSGLQFPNYSSELNVNALELDDSALYLCASSFMAGGETQYFGPGTRLLVL.